A single sample gave rise to the 21 T cell receptor beta chains below, sequenced in a study of shared clonotypes between healthy human individuals (dated by TCRdb to 2019 to 2021). For the CD8 naive samples, CD45RO-negative cells were positively selected for CCR7, yielding a CD45RA+CCR7+ population from which TemRA cells were excluded. Libraries were built with the immunoSEQ multiplex PCR assay. TCRdb re-hosts the immuneACCESS table, in-frame sequences only. Its copies lack some clones; in the studies checked, an unresolved V gene accounts for under half of them, and the cause for the rest is not known. This sample is represented by roughly 850,000 clones; about 96% of them were singletons. Together, the top ten hold roughly 0.23% of the sample. Sequencing was performed on naive CD8+ T cells sorted from blood. The cell subset or site label, read with the paper, signifies: CD45RA+CCR7+. Receptors originate from a man aged 25-45 years in good health.

The J gene is TRBJ2-1, the V gene TRBV5-8, with D possibly TRBD1 on 6 matching bases. V was cut by 9 bases and J by 3 bases, with 13 bases left in between. This CDR3 has 13 amino acids. Per germline, CDR1 SGHTS and CDR2 YDEGEE. DNA for the CDR3: TGTGCCAACCCGACAGGTAACTACAATGAGCAGTTCTTC. Protein sequence: CANPTGNYNEQFF.

The chain employs TRBV2 and TRBJ1-2, with TRBD1 identical over 10 bases. Unmatched junction bases numbered 10, after V lost 6 bases and J lost 6 bases. CDR1 and CDR2 from the germline V gene are SNHLY and FYNNEI. The CDR3 runs to 15 residues. The CDR3 spells CASSAGTGDVDGYTF. CDR3 in DNA: TGTGCCAGCAGCGCCGGGACAGGGGATGTCGATGGCTACACCTTC.

This chain connects TRBV27 to TRBJ2-7; perhaps TRBD2 as D (5 bases). The CDR3 sequence is 13 residues long. V lost 6 bases and J 3 bases, leaving 12 bases between the germline ends. The germline V gene encodes CDR1 MNHEY and CDR2 SMNVEV (reference sequence). In DNA, the CDR3 is TGTGCCAGCAGCCAACTAGGGCGCTACGAGCAGTACTTC. Translated, it gives CASSQLGRYEQYF.

J is TRBJ2-1 and V is TRBV2, with TRBD1 as a possible D gene (6 bases). V was pared by 4 bases and J by 0 bases, with 10 bases between. This CDR3 is built from 15 residues. Germline CDR1 is SNHLY and CDR2 is FYNNEI. In nucleotides, the CDR3 is TGTGCCAGCAGTGTTACAGGGAGCTCCTACAATGAGCAGTTCTTC. It translates to CASSVTGSSYNEQFF.

The gene calls are TRBV19 and TRBJ2-3; D unclear. CDR3 size: 16 residues. Per germline, CDR1 LNHDA and CDR2 SQIVND (reference sequence). V dropped 4 bases and J dropped 2 bases, with 16 bases sitting between them. The CDR3 sequence: CASSNRVGSPTDTQYF. The CDR3 DNA follows: TGTGCCAGTAGTAACCGGGTGGGGTCCCCCACAGATACGCAGTATTTT. The complete variable domain, with remaining parts taken from reference TRBV19 and TRBJ2-3, reads DGGITQSPKYLFRKEGQNVTLSCEQNLNHDAMYWYRQDPGQGLRLIYYSQIVNDFQKGDIAEGYSVSREKKESFPLTVTSAQKNPTAFYLCASSNRVGSPTDTQYFGPGTRLTVL.

This clone was counted once. V and J are TRBV25-1 and TRBJ2-1, with 8 bases aligning to TRBD2. The CDR3 consists of 15 residues. Germline V gene lookup returns CDR1 MGHDK and CDR2 SYGVNS. J gave up 8 bases and V 4 bases, and 10 bases lay outside the gene matches. The CDR3 bases are TGTGCCAGCAGTGGGGTTAACGGGAGGGCCGATGAGCAGTTCTTC. It encodes CASSGVNGRADEQFF.

This clone was seen a single time. This rearrangement joins TRBV7-9 to TRBJ2-7; weak D call: TRBD2 (5 bases). Germline-derived CDR1 and CDR2 are SEHNR and FQNEAQ (reference sequence). The CDR3 sequence is 19 residues long. Trimming took 1 base from V and 4 from J, leaving 26 bases between them. CDR3: CASSLEWGRVDGKIYEQYF. Written as DNA, the CDR3 is TGTGCCAGCAGCTTAGAATGGGGTAGAGTGGACGGGAAAATTTACGAGCAGTACTTC.

The chain carries TRBV11-2 and TRBJ1-2, with D perhaps TRBD1 (5 bases). Trimming removed 0 bases at V and 5 bases at J, with 13 bases between. The CDR3 loop spans 15 amino acids. CDR1 and CDR2 (germline): SGHAT, FQNNGV. DNA for the CDR3: TGTGCCAGCAGCTTAGATATGGGGGGACCTTATGGCTACACCTTC. Translated, it gives CASSLDMGGPYGYTF.

V gene TRBV27 combines with J gene TRBJ2-1; TRBD1 might be the D (6 bases). The germline CDR1 and CDR2 sequences are MNHEY and SMNVEV (reference sequence). The CDR3 consists of 13 residues. Trimming left V 6 bases short and J 6 bases short, with 12 bases between. The CDR3 here is CASRQGTANEQFF. The CDR3 bases are TGTGCCAGCAGACAGGGTACGGCCAATGAGCAGTTCTTC.

This chain uses TRBV6-5 with TRBJ1-1; D is possibly TRBD1 (6 bases). There are 11 residues in the CDR3. CDR1 MNHEY and CDR2 SVGAGI come from the germline V gene. This chain's CDR3 is CTAGGGTEAFF. CDR3 DNA sequence: TGTACCGCCGGAGGGGGCACTGAAGCTTTCTTT.

The V and J genes are TRBV7-9 and TRBJ2-5; 8 positions agree with TRBD1. V was pared by 0 bases and J by 5 bases, with 8 bases of the junction left unmatched. The CDR3 covers 16 residues. Looked up from germline, CDR1 is SEHNR and CDR2 is FQNEAQ (reference sequence). CDR3: CASSLAGRGHVETQYF. The CDR3 DNA reads TGTGCCAGCAGCTTAGCAGGCAGGGGGCACGTGGAGACCCAGTACTTC. The full variable domain, its missing parts supplied by reference TRBV7-9 and TRBJ2-5, is DTGVSQNPRHKITKRGQNVTFRCDPISEHNRLYWYRQTLGQGPEFLTYFQNEAQLEKSRLLSDRFSAERPKGSFSTLEIQRTEQGDSAMYLCASSLAGRGHVETQYFGPGTRLLVL.

The V call is TRBV19, the J call TRBJ2-7; D unresolved. Per germline, CDR1 LNHDA and CDR2 SQIVND (reference sequence). Trimming took off 7 bases at V and 1 base at J, with 20 bases between the two ends. CDR3 length equals 16 residues. The CDR3, as DNA: TGTGCCAGTAACAATGGCCCCGGCAGAGCGTCCTACGAGCAGTACTTC. It codes for CASNNGPGRASYEQYF.

The rearrangement joins TRBV25-1 to TRBJ2-3; the D is unclear. There are 12 residues in the CDR3. Germline assignment: CDR1 MGHDK and CDR2 SYGVNS. Deletions cut 3 bases from V and 15 bases from J, with 16 bases between. The CDR3 region is CASSDHVLGYYF. The CDR3 DNA reads as TGTGCCAGCAGTGATCACGTTCTTGGGTACTATTTT.

In this sample, this clone turned up once. This chain connects TRBV10-3 to TRBJ1-3, with no clear D. Per the germline V gene, CDR1 is ENHRY and CDR2 is SYGVKD. With 10 bases removed from V and 2 bases from J, the gap between germline ends came to 21 bases. The CDR3 extends over 16 amino acids. The CDR3 spells CATTGREKDPGNTIYF. The DNA of the CDR3 is TGTGCCACGACCGGCCGGGAAAAAGATCCTGGAAACACCATATATTTT.

CDR3 sequence (DNA): TGTGCCAGCAGTCAAAGGACTAGCAGCTTTGATACGCAGTATTTT. It specifies CASSQRTSSFDTQYF. The rearrangement uses TRBV27 and TRBJ2-3, with 8 bases identical to TRBD2. The trim removed 5 bases at V and 6 bases at J, leaving 10 bases unmatched. The germline V gene encodes CDR1 MNHEY and CDR2 SMNVEV (reference sequence). The CDR3 extends over 15 amino acids.

The chain links TRBV7-9 to TRBJ2-1, with D perhaps TRBD2 (5 bases). Trimming removed 5 bases from V and 10 bases from J, with 21 bases in between. Germline values: CDR1 SEHNR, CDR2 FQNEAQ (reference sequence). The CDR3 extends over 15 amino acids. CDR3 loop: CASSKDSTPAGEQFF. As DNA, the CDR3 is TGTGCCAGCAGCAAGGACTCCACCCCCGCTGGGGAGCAGTTCTTC.

In this sample, this clone turned up once. V is TRBV29-1 and J is TRBJ1-1; D may be TRBD1 (6 bases). The germline V and J ends were trimmed by 1 base and 0 bases, with 12 bases remaining between them. The germline V gene has CDR1 SQVTM and CDR2 ANQGSEA. The CDR3 runs to 15 residues. CDR3 sequence: CSVEVLDRLNTEAFF. DNA for the CDR3: TGCAGCGTTGAAGTTTTGGACAGACTGAACACTGAAGCTTTCTTT.

This clone has a handful of counts. The chain joins TRBV5-5 to TRBJ2-7; a possible D gene is TRBD1 (5 bases). V lost 5 bases, J lost 3 bases, and 12 bases lay in between. CDR3 length: 13 amino acids. Germline CDR1 and CDR2: SGHKS and YYEKEE (reference sequence). This chain's CDR3 is CASRGLVDYEQYF. The CDR3 DNA is TGTGCCAGCAGGGGGCTAGTAGACTACGAGCAGTACTTC.

V gene TRBV5-6 combines with J gene TRBJ2-1; TRBD2 is a possible D gene (6 bases). Trimming shortened V by 6 bases and J by 2 bases, and 15 bases separated the two germline ends. Germline CDR1 and CDR2: SGHDT and YYEEEE. This CDR3 comprises 15 residues. The CDR3 DNA follows: TGTGCCAGCAAGAGAATTAGCGGAGCCTACAATGAGCAGTTCTTC. Its translation: CASKRISGAYNEQFF. The full variable domain, with the rest looked up from reference TRBV5-6 and TRBJ2-1, is DAGVTQSPTHLIKTRGQQVTLRCSPKSGHDTVSWYQQALGQGPQFIFQYYEEEERQRGNFPDRFSGHQFPNYSSELNVNALLLGDSALYLCASKRISGAYNEQFFGPGTRLTVL.

The J gene is TRBJ2-7, the V gene TRBV27; 7 bases line up with TRBD2. V was clipped by 5 bases and J by 2 bases; unmatched bases: 9. Per the germline V gene, CDR1 is MNHEY and CDR2 is SMNVEV (reference sequence). The CDR3 runs to 15 residues. The CDR3 bases are TGTGCCAGCAGTCTTGCTGGGACTACTGCCTACGAGCAGTACTTC. This codes for CASSLAGTTAYEQYF.

The chain links TRBV15 to TRBJ1-5; D is perhaps TRBD1 (5 bases). Per germline, CDR1 LNHNV and CDR2 YYDKDF (reference sequence). V was trimmed by 0 bases and J by 2 bases, leaving 14 bases between them. This CDR3 region has 17 residues. In DNA, the CDR3 is TGTGCCACCAGCAGAGAGAGACAGATCAAAGGCAATCAGCCCCAGCATTTT. Amino acid sequence: CATSRERQIKGNQPQHF. Full variable domain (rest looked up from reference TRBV15 and TRBJ1-5): DAMVIQNPRYQVTQFGKPVTLSCSQTLNHNVMYWYQQKSSQAPKLLFHYYDKDFNNEADTPDNFQSRRPNTSFCFLDIRSPGLGDTAMYLCATSRERQIKGNQPQHFGDGTRLSIL.